This TCR beta chain was recorded in a study of cytotoxic CD8 clonotypes in ibrutinib-treated CLL (dated by TCRdb to the early 2020s). A note on the overall study: In this cohort, 15 or so patients were treatment-naive and more than 9 were relapsed/refractory, while approximately 18 had unmutated IGHV. Partial responses were observed in roughly 24 patients and complete responses in 2; after a median follow-up of roughly 72 months, remission was maintained in approximately 14 patients and progression was observed in some 12. Samples at response were collected after a median of 12 months of treatment, with a range of about 6 to 40 months. Samples averaged roughly 260,000 productive templates and more than 85,000 productive rearrangements. Longitudinal samples were available for about 30% of the 86 trial participants. Cryopreserved peripheral blood mononuclear cells were collected at three points: before therapy, at response, and at either sustained remission or disease progression. Every sample from remission and from progressive disease was obtained while the patients were still on ibrutinib. What the work shows at the level of the full study, not this receptor alone: Baseline clonality was found to be higher than that of age-matched healthy donors and was strongly correlated with circulating CD8+ T-cell counts. An increase in clonality was observed at ibrutinib response, with clonality remaining stable during sustained remission and falling back toward baseline at progression. Sampling times were not matched between sustained-remission and progressing patients, and lymph node repertoires were not studied. Public clonotypes were rare and either shrank or stayed stable during treatment, and the rise in clonality at ibrutinib response reflected expansion of private clonotypes.

Reading from cysteine to phenylalanine, the CDR3 counts 11 amino acids. Just CDR3 DNA is preserved here, 33 bases in frame from base 1. Deletion took 5 bases off V and 6 bases off J, with a span of 7 bases between the germline ends. The CDR1 and CDR2 encoded by the germline V gene are ENHRY and SYGVKD. The sample's time point label, in plain terms: around 25 months on ibrutinib. For TCR beta library preparation, about 2 micrograms of genomic DNA was extracted from cryopreserved PBMCs. Longitudinal blood samples from CLL patients on ibrutinib monotherapy underwent high-throughput TCR beta sequencing. Patients were enrolled in a phase 2 open-label single-center ibrutinib monotherapy trial. Turning to this clone: The antigen it recognizes is unknown. Base qualities were left out, and no much larger clone turns up one base away.

Each clonotype received, on average, 10x coverage in deep resolution sequencing performed on a MiSeq, where the target depth lay between 1 in 1 million and 1 in 200,000 T cells. The immunoSEQ hsTCRB Kit was used to generate TCR beta libraries. Per the original workflow: ImmunoSEQ Data Assistant and ImmunoSEQ Analyzer were used for data analysis, and V, D and J genes were assigned according to IMGT definitions. Clonality, which ranges from 0 to 1, was calculated as one minus the normalized Shannon entropy of productive rearrangement frequencies. Public clonotype analysis was restricted to overrepresented clonotypes comprising at least 0.05% of each patient's repertoire. Roughly 13 repertoires from age-matched healthy donors, obtained from immuneACCESS, served as clonality controls. Held by TCRdb, this immuneACCESS table contains in-frame sequences only and omits some clones. Under half of the omission traces to an unresolved V gene where checked; the cause of the rest is unknown. The DNA was the basis for D and trimming; V, J and clone size are from that table. For this sample there are tens of thousands of clones; over 80% appear just once. The biggest ten clones account for approximately 20% of the sample.

This receptor was taken from a human donor with chronic lymphocytic leukemia. The specimen was PBMCs, collected after 24 months of ibrutinib treatment. The rearrangement combines TRBV10-3 with TRBJ1-1; perhaps TRBD1 is the D gene, with 5 bases matching. The CDR3 region reads CAISRGPEAFF. The nucleotide sequence is TGTGCCATCAGTAGGGGCCCTGAAGCTTTCTTT.